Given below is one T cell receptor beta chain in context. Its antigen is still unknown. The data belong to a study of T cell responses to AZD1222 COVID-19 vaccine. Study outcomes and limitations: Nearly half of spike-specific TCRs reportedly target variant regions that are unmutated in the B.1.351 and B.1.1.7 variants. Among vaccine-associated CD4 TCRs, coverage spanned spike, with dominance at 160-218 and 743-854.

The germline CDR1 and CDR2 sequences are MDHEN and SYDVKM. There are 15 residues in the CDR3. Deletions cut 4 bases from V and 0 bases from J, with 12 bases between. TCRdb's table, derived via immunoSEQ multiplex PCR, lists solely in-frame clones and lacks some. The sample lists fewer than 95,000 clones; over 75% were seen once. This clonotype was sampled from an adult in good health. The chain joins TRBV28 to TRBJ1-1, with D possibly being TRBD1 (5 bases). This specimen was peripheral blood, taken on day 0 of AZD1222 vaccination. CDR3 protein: CASSSPRGMNTEAFF. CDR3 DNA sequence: TGTGCCAGCAGTTCCCCAAGGGGCATGAACACTGAAGCTTTCTTT.